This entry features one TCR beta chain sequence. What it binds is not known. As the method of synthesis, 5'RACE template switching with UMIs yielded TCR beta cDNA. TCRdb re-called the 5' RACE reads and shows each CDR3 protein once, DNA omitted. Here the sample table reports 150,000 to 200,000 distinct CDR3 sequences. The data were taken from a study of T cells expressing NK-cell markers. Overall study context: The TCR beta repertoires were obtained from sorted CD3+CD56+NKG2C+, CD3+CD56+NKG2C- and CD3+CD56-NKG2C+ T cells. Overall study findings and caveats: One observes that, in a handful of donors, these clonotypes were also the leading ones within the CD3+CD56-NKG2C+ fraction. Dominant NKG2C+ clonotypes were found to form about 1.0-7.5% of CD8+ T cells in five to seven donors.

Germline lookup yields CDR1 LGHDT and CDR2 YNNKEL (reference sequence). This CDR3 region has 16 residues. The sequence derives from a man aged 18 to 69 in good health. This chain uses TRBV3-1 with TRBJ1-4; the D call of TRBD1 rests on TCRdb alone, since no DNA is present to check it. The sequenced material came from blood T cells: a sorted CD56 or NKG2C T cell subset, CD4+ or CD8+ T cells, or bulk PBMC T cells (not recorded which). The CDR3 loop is CASSLGETGGVEKLFF.